This entry lists 8 T cell receptor beta chains sequenced from one sample in a study of lymphopenia after photon versus proton radiotherapy. This table comes from immunoSEQ multiplex PCR, and its TCRdb copy is limited to in-frame clones, with some not included. This table holds 40,000 to 45,000 clones, about four fifths found once. Sample: peripheral blood, taken from a patient treated with proton-based radiotherapy. Receptors were obtained from a woman between 65 and 79 years old with pancreatic cancer.

The chain joins TRBV28 to TRBJ1-2, with D tentatively TRBD1 (6 bases). Trimming took off 7 bases at V and 7 bases at J, with 22 bases between the two ends. CDR1 is MDHEN and CDR2 is SYDVKM in the germline V gene. CDR3 size: 15 residues. CDR3 sequence: CASISGAREVFGYTF. Here the CDR3 DNA reads TGTGCCAGCATCTCAGGGGCCCGTGAAGTCTTTGGCTACACCTTC.

The rearrangement links TRBV7-2 to TRBJ1-5; no definite D call. V lost 11 bases, J lost 0 bases, and 11 bases lay in between. Germline V gives CDR1 SGHTA, CDR2 FQGNSA. This CDR3 has 13 residues. In nucleotides, the CDR3 is TGTGCCCACGAGGGCATTAGCAATCAGCCCCAGCATTTT. Protein sequence: CAHEGISNQPQHF.

The chain has TRBV27 and TRBJ2-1, with TRBD2 identical over 9 bases. Looked up from germline, CDR1 is MNHEY and CDR2 is SMNVEV (reference sequence). This CDR3 has 15 residues. After removal of 5 bases from V and 4 bases from J, the junction contained 6 bases not matched to a gene. The chain's CDR3 is CASSPPGLAYNEQFF. The CDR3 nucleotides are TGTGCCAGCAGTCCTCCGGGACTAGCTTACAATGAGCAGTTCTTC.

This chain uses TRBV25-1 with TRBJ2-2; the match to TRBD2 covers 7 bases. CDR1 is MGHDK and CDR2 is SYGVNS in the germline V gene. The junction had 6 bases not matched to a gene; V was cut back by 3 bases and J by 5 bases. This CDR3 spans 15 amino acids. The DNA for the CDR3 is TGTGCCAGCAGTGATCCGGGACTACGGACCGGGGAGCTGTTTTTT. As protein: CASSDPGLRTGELFF.

This sequence joins TRBV7-2 and TRBJ1-4, with 7 bases matching TRBD1. The CDR3 extends over 14 amino acids. Trimming took 5 bases from V and 2 from J; bases not matched to a gene: 2. Germline V lookup: CDR1 SGHTA, CDR2 FQGNSA. CDR3 sequence reads: CASSRGGTNEKLFF. CDR3 sequence (DNA): TGTGCCAGCAGCAGAGGGGGCACTAATGAAAAACTGTTTTTT.

The chain joins TRBV19 to TRBJ1-1; D remains ambiguous. The CDR3 is made up of 12 amino acids. Germline V lookup: CDR1 LNHDA, CDR2 SQIVND (reference sequence). V gave up 0 bases and J gave up 9 bases, with 8 bases separating them. The CDR3 nucleotides read TGTGCCAGTAGTATAGAGGGAGGGAAAGCTTTCTTT. Its protein is CASSIEGGKAFF.

The rearrangement uses TRBV28 and TRBJ1-4; D is unresolved. This CDR3 region has 12 residues. Germline CDR1 reads MDHEN; CDR2 reads SYDVKM. Trimming removed 6 bases at V and 7 bases at J, with 9 bases between. CDR3 region: CASSIGPEKLFF. Written as DNA, the CDR3 is TGTGCCAGCAGCATTGGGCCTGAAAAACTGTTTTTT.

The V call is TRBV2, the J call TRBJ1-2, with D unclear. V lost 8 bases, J lost 4 bases, and 14 bases lay in between. CDR3 size: 13 residues. Germline CDR1 reads SNHLY; CDR2 reads FYNNEI. The CDR3 nucleotides read TGTGCCAGCGGGCAAAAACGGGGCTATGGCTACACCTTC. Its translation is CASGQKRGYGYTF.